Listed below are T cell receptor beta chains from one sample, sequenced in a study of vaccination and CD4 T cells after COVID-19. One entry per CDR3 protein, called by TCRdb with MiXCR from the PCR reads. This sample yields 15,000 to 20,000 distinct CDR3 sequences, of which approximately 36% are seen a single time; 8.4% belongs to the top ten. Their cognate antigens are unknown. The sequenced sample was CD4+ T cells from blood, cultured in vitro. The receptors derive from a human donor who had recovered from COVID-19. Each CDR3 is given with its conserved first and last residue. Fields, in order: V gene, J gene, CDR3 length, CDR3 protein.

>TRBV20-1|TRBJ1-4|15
CSAASFFGRGEKLFF
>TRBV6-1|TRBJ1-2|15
CASSPPGVPSMGYTF
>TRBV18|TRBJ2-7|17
CASSPPRALLGAYEQYF
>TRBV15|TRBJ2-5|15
CATSTTGNLQETQYF
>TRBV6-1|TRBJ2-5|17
CASSTLVARGPQETQYF
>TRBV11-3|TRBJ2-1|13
CASSLTRYNEQFF
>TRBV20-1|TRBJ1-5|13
CSARGQDGVPQHF
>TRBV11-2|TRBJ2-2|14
CASSLVAGPGELFF
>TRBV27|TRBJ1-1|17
CASSPWGVRRRRTEAFF
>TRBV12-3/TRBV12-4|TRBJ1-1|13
CASSLTGVTEAFF
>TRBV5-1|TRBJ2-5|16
CASSTGSGQFQETQYF
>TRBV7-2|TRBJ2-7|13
CASSFQLAREQYF
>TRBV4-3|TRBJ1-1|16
CASSQDWAGGNTEAFF
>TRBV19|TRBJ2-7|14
CASSALAGAHEQYF
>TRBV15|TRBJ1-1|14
CATSFTGGNTEAFF
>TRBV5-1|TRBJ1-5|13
CASSLEPDQPQHF
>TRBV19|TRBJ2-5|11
CASSREETQYF
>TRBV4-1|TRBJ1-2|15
CASSQDALANYGYTF
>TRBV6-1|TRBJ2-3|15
CASSTGLAITDTQYF
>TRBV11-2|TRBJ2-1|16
CASSLDLDPSYNEQFF
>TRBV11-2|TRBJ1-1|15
CASSSLGGQRTEAFF
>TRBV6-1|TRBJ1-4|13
CASRPSTNEKLFF
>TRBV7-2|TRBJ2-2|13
CASSLQVSGELFF
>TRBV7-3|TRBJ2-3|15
CASSLTGRARDTQYF
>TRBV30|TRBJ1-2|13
CAWVQGREGGYTF
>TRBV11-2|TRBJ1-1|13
CASRVTPNTEAFF
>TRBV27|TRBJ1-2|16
CASSLTSRGPYYGYTF
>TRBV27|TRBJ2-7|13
CASSRDPTYEQYF
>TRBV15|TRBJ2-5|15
CATSRGDTGKETQYF
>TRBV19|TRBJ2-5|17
CASSIGGTSGSGETQYF
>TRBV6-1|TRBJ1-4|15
CASSPRAGGYEKLFF
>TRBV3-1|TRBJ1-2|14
CASSATGGVGGYTF
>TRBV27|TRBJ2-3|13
CASRGWGTDTQYF
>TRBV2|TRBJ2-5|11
CATKLGETQYF
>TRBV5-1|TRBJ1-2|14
CASSSRTGEDGYTF
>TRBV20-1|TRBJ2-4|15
CSATSGGIAKNIQYF
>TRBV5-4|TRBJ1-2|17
CASSLVGQRPTNYGYTF
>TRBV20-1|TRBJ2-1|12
CSADRDYSEQFF
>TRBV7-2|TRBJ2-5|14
CASRSGTVGETQYF
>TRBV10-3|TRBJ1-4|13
CAISESGGEKLFF
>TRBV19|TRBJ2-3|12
CASRGTNWEQYF
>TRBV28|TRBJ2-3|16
CASSTKKRELTDTQYF
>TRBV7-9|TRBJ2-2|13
CASIGGSTGELFF
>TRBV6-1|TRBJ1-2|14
CASLIGTEVNGYTF
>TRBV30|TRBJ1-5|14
CAWNAGGRNQPQHF
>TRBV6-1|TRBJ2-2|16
CASNLRGAANTGELFF
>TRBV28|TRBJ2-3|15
CASSLNPPGQDTQYF
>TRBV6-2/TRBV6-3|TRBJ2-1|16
CASSADRAGSYNEQFF
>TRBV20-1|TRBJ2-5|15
CSARDVRRETETQYF
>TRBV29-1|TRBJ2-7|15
CSVAHSGRGSYEQYF
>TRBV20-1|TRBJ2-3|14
CSASGTGGTDTQYF
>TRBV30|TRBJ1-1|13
CAWNQALNTEAFF
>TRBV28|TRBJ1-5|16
CASSLVQGTSNQPQHF
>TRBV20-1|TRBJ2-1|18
CSTLGRFRESSMVTEQFF